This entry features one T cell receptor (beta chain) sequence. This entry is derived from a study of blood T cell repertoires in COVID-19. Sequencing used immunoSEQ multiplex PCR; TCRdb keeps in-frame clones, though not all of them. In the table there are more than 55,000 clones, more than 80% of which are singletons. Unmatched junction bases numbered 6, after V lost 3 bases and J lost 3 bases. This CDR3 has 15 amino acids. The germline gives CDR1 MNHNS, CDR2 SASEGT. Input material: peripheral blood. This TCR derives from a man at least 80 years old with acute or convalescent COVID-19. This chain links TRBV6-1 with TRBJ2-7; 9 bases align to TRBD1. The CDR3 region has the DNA TGTGCCAGCAGTGAGGGGACAGGGCCCCACTACGAGCAGTACTTC. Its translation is CASSEGTGPHYEQYF.